Listed below are T cell receptor beta chains from one sample, sequenced in a study of blood T cell repertoires in COVID-19. The protocol was immunoSEQ multiplex PCR, while the TCRdb copy is restricted to in-frame clones and leaves out a portion. The table has roughly 120,000 clones, over 65% seen once; the top ten hold roughly 5.6%. The sequencing input was peripheral blood. These receptors were collected from a man aged 65-85 years with acute or convalescent COVID-19. Each CDR3 is given with its conserved first and last residue. A D gene is named only where the DNA matches it firmly. Only some rows state a clone size, as once, few, many or a class for expanded clones.

d_call	clone_size	v_call	j_call	cdr3_nt	cdr3_aa
TRBD1	once	TRBV7-8	TRBJ1-5	TGTGCCAGCACCGGGACAGCACTCAATCAGCCCCAGCATTTT	CASTGTALNQPQHF
-	once	TRBV28	TRBJ2-2	TGTGCCAGCAGCCTGGGACTCGCGAACACCGGGGAGCTGTTTTTT	CASSLGLANTGELFF
-	-	TRBV6-5	TRBJ1-2	TGTGCCAGCAGTTACCGGCCGGCGGGATTTAACTATGGCTACACCTTC	CASSYRPAGFNYGYTF
-	-	TRBV9	TRBJ2-5	TGTGCCAGCAGCGTAACGGGGAAAGAGACCCAGTACTTC	CASSVTGKETQYF
-	-	TRBV7-2	TRBJ1-1	TGTGCCAGCAGCTTAGCCCCAGGGGTAGGCACTGAAGCTTTCTTT	CASSLAPGVGTEAFF
TRBD1	once	TRBV19	TRBJ2-6	TGTGCCAGTAGTGGAAGGACAGGCTATGCGGGGGCCAACGTCCTGACTTTC	CASSGRTGYAGANVLTF
TRBD1	-	TRBV6-6	TRBJ1-1	TGTGCCAGCAGTTCGCTGGACAGGGGGACCACTGAAGCTTTCTTT	CASSSLDRGTTEAFF
-	few	TRBV2	TRBJ1-5	TGTGCCAGCAGTCGAGACCCGGGAGTAGTACGAAAGGGATATAGCAATCAGCCCCAGCATTTT	CASSRDPGVVRKGYSNQPQHF
-	few	TRBV6-5	TRBJ2-7	TGTGCCAGCAGTTACTCGAGGGAGACCTACGAGCAGTACTTC	CASSYSRETYEQYF
TRBD2	-	TRBV5-1	TRBJ2-5	TGCGCCAGCAGCCGAGGCGGGGGCCAAGAGACCCAGTACTTC	CASSRGGGQETQYF
TRBD1	-	TRBV18	TRBJ1-6	TGTGCCAGCTCACCCGGGACAGGGGGGAATTCACCCCTCCACTTT	CASSPGTGGNSPLHF
-	-	TRBV2	TRBJ1-2	TGTGCCAGCAGTGGGGGGGAATCCGTAGGCTACACCTTC	CASSGGESVGYTF
-	few	TRBV18	TRBJ2-5	TGTGCCAGCTCACCACCGGGACTGTCCCCAGAGACCCAGTACTTC	CASSPPGLSPETQYF
TRBD2	-	TRBV5-1	TRBJ2-5	TGCGCCAGCAGCTTAGGGGCAGGGAGGGACGAGACCCAGTACTTC	CASSLGAGRDETQYF
TRBD2	-	TRBV29-1	TRBJ2-1	TGCAGCGGGACCGGGACTAGGGTTGAGCAGTTCTTC	CSGTGTRVEQFF
-	-	TRBV9	TRBJ2-3	TGTGCCAGCAGCGTAGGAGCGTTTGAGACAGATACGCAGTATTTT	CASSVGAFETDTQYF
-	-	TRBV2	TRBJ2-5	TGTGCCAGCAGTGGAGGGCAGGGGCGGTGGGAGACCCAGTACTTC	CASSGGQGRWETQYF
TRBD1	-	TRBV27	TRBJ2-3	TGTGCCAGCAGTTTATCCCCCGACAGGGTCGGTACAGATACGCAGTATTTT	CASSLSPDRVGTDTQYF
-	once	TRBV18	TRBJ2-7	TGTGCCAGCTCACCCCTACGGGACACCCTCCCGACCGAGCAGTACTTC	CASSPLRDTLPTEQYF
-	-	TRBV21-1	TRBJ2-3	TGTGCCAGCAGCGTATCGGACGGAGCGGGACTAGACACAGATACGCAGTATTTT	CASSVSDGAGLDTDTQYF
TRBD1	-	TRBV4-2	TRBJ2-7	TGTGCCAGCAGCCAAACTTCCGGGACAGCCTACGAGCAGTACTTC	CASSQTSGTAYEQYF
-	-	TRBV7-9	TRBJ1-1	TGTGCCAGCAGCGAAAAGAAAGGGGGGAACACTGAAGCTTTCTTT	CASSEKKGGNTEAFF